This T cell receptor beta chain was captured in a study of low-dose radiotherapy and immunotherapy resistance in tumors. Study context: Participants in Cohort 2 were given 1 Gy per fraction every two weeks, for 13 Gy over 26 weeks.

CDR1 and CDR2 from the germline V gene are ENHRY and SYGVKD. Trimming removed 4 bases from V and 5 bases from J, with 8 bases in between. This CDR3 is built from 12 residues. First-strand cDNA used TRAV- and TRBV-specific primers, covering alpha and beta chains. A constant-region primer paired with the V-primer adapter amplified TCRs over approximately 18 PCR cycles. MiXCR was run by TCRdb on the reads, yielding one entry per CDR3 protein. Of around 76,000 distinct CDR3 sequences in the sample, around a third were seen once. Time point of the sample: before trial treatment. Donors were administered nivolumab, ipilimumab, aspirin and low-dose cyclophosphamide, together with low-dose radiotherapy. This clonotype was detected ten times or more.

The sequencing here drew on PBMCs, taken before treatment. This sequence joins TRBV10-3 and TRBJ2-5; D perhaps matches TRBD1 (6 bases). The origin of this receptor is a female donor with ovarian cancer. The CDR3 loop reads CAISAGVETQYF. The CDR3 DNA is TGTGCCATCAGTGCAGGGGTGGAGACCCAGTACTTC.